These 27 T cell receptor beta chains came from one sample sequenced in a study of T cell responses to AZD1222 COVID-19 vaccine. The table came from immunoSEQ multiplex PCR; TCRdb's copy has only in-frame clones and leaves some out. Of roughly 140,000 clones in the sample, about nine tenths are singletons; the top ten hold 2.5% to 3%. Sequenced material: peripheral blood, taken on day 0 of MenACWY control vaccination. The receptors derive from an adult in good health.

The gene calls are TRBV18 and TRBJ1-5; TRBD1 is a possible D gene (5 bases). V was clipped by 1 base and J by 5 bases, with 6 bases between them. The CDR3 is 13 amino acids. The V gene's germline CDR1 is KGHSH and CDR2 LQKENI. The CDR3 loop is CASSPLGDQPQHF. The CDR3 DNA reads TGTGCCAGCTCACCACTGGGGGATCAGCCCCAGCATTTT.

The chain recombines TRBV9 with TRBJ2-3; possibly TRBD1 or TRBD2 for D (5 bases each). The CDR3 runs 15 residues. Trimming took 3 bases from V and 6 from J, leaving 17 bases between them. Germline CDR1 reads SGDLS; CDR2 reads YYNGEE. The DNA for the CDR3 is TGTGCCAGCAGCGCCCGGGGACGAGCGGCCGATACGCAGTATTTT. It specifies CASSARGRAADTQYF.

The chain joins TRBV19 to TRBJ2-5, with 14 nucleotides matching TRBD2. The CDR3 loop spans 14 amino acids. V shed 7 bases, J shed 3 bases, and the junction held 1 base outside the gene matches. Germline V gene lookup returns CDR1 LNHDA and CDR2 SQIVND (reference sequence). The CDR3, as DNA: TGTGCCAGTATGGGACTAGCGGGAGAAGAGACCCAGTACTTC. Translating it yields CASMGLAGEETQYF.

The rearrangement uses TRBV10-3 and TRBJ2-5; 10 bases map to TRBD1. CDR1 and CDR2 from the germline V gene are ENHRY and SYGVKD. The J segment lost 4 bases and the V segment lost 6 bases, leaving 5 bases of the junction unmatched. The CDR3 runs 14 residues. Written as DNA, the CDR3 is TGTGCCATCAGACCCGGGACAGGGGTAGAGACCCAGTACTTC. This sequence encodes CAIRPGTGVETQYF.

This chain uses TRBV18 with TRBJ1-5; D remains ambiguous. The CDR3 extends over 13 amino acids. Trimming shortened V by 2 bases and J by 6 bases, and 8 bases separated the two germline ends. The germline gives CDR1 KGHSH, CDR2 LQKENI. DNA of the CDR3: TGTGCCAGCTCACCAGAATGGGGTCAGCCCCAGCATTTT. As protein: CASSPEWGQPQHF.

This clone has just one count. The rearrangement uses TRBV7-8 and TRBJ1-6; 10 positions agree with TRBD1. CDR1 is SGHVS and CDR2 is FQNEAQ in the germline V gene. The CDR3 length is 15 residues. With V trimmed by 5 bases and J by 4 bases, 2 bases remained unmatched. In DNA, the CDR3 is TGTGCCAGCAGCCGGACAGGGGGGTATAATTCACCCCTCCACTTT. Translation: CASSRTGGYNSPLHF.

The chain combines TRBV10-2 with TRBJ2-6; D is possibly TRBD1 (6 bases). Trimming took 4 bases from V and 1 from J, leaving 11 bases between them. Germline V gene lookup returns CDR1 WSHSY and CDR2 SAAADI. The CDR3 consists of 16 residues. CDR3 bases: TGCGCCAGCAGTGGGGGCAGGGGTTCTGGGGCCAACGTCCTGACTTTC. Translating it yields CASSGGRGSGANVLTF.

The V gene is TRBV5-4, the J gene TRBJ1-2; TRBD1 matches at 9 bases. J gave up 10 bases and V 2 bases, and 6 bases lay outside the gene matches. The CDR3 contains 13 residues. Per germline, CDR1 SGHNT and CDR2 YYREEE (reference sequence). CDR3 nucleotide sequence: TGTGCCAGCAGCTTTCCCGGACAGGGGATCTACACCTTC. This encodes CASSFPGQGIYTF. The full variable domain, completed using reference TRBV5-4 and TRBJ1-2, is ETGVTQSPTHLIKTRGQQVTLRCSSQSGHNTVSWYQQALGQGPQFIFQYYREEENGRGNFPPRFSGLQFPNYSSELNVNALELDDSALYLCASSFPGQGIYTFGSGTRLTVV.

The V call is TRBV3-1 (or the pseudogene TRBV3-2), the J call TRBJ2-1; 9 bases align to TRBD2. V lost 8 bases, J lost 9 bases, and 8 bases stayed unmatched. The CDR3 spans 13 residues. From germline, CDR1 is LGHDT and CDR2 YNNKEL (reference sequence). The CDR3: CASATSGIVEQFF. The CDR3 nucleotides read TGTGCCAGCGCGACTAGCGGAATAGTTGAGCAGTTCTTC.

In its sample, this clone was seen a few times. The chain combines TRBV7-2 with TRBJ2-1; D uncertain. This CDR3 has 15 residues. V shed 0 bases and J shed 4 bases, with 10 bases lying between them. Germline V gene sequence: CDR1 SGHTA, CDR2 FQGNSA. CDR3 region: CASSLAGSQYNEQFF. The CDR3 DNA follows: TGTGCCAGCAGCTTAGCAGGGTCCCAGTACAATGAGCAGTTCTTC.

The chain is built from TRBV4-1 and TRBJ2-1; D not resolved. The CDR3 consists of 16 residues. The V gene lost 1 base and the J gene lost 4 bases, with 14 bases spanning the gap. Germline-derived CDR1 and CDR2 are MGHRA and YSYEKL. Here the CDR3 DNA reads TGCGCCAGCAGCCAAGGGTTCGTGGCGGCTTACAATGAGCAGTTCTTC. Residues: CASSQGFVAAYNEQFF.

The genes are TRBV19 and TRBJ2-2, with D maybe TRBD2 (7 bases). Germline CDR1 LNHDA, CDR2 SQIVND (reference sequence). The CDR3 loop spans 15 amino acids. V lost 4 bases and J lost 1, with 10 bases in between. The CDR3 DNA follows: TGTGCCAGTAGTAAGCGGGGACAGAACACCGGGGAGCTGTTTTTT. Its translation: CASSKRGQNTGELFF.

CDR3 protein: CASSGQGTGELFF. The CDR3 DNA reads as TGTGCCAGCAGCGGACAGGGAACCGGGGAGCTGTTTTTT. The genes are TRBV12-3 or TRBV12-4 and TRBJ2-2; TRBD1 matches 8 bases. J gave up 5 bases and V 6 bases, and 2 bases lay outside the gene matches. This CDR3 is 13 amino acids long.

V gene TRBV7-3 combines with J gene TRBJ2-5, with a possible D match to TRBD1 (5 bases). V was cut by 4 bases and J by 1 base, with 10 bases left in between. The V gene's germline CDR1 is SGHTA and CDR2 FQGTGA. The CDR3 sequence is 14 residues long. The CDR3 region is CASSSSGLQETQYF. CDR3 nucleotides: TGTGCCAGCAGCTCCTCAGGGCTCCAAGAGACCCAGTACTTC.

The chain recombines TRBV6-5 with TRBJ1-1; D gene unclear. V was pared by 9 bases and J by 4 bases, with 15 bases between. This CDR3 is built from 13 residues. Germline V gene lookup returns CDR1 MNHEY and CDR2 SVGAGI. As DNA, the CDR3 is TGTGCCAGTCGTCCCCTCCCAACCACTGAAGCTTTCTTT. The encoded protein is CASRPLPTTEAFF.

The chain couples TRBV6-5 to TRBJ1-5; D may be TRBD1 (6 bases). The germline V gene has CDR1 MNHEY and CDR2 SVGAGI. The CDR3 sequence is 14 residues long. The germline V and J ends were trimmed by 6 bases and 7 bases, with 16 bases remaining between them. The CDR3 sequence: CASSDTGSTQPQHF. CDR3 DNA: TGTGCCAGCAGCGACACAGGGTCTACCCAGCCCCAGCATTTT.

The chain combines TRBV6-5 with TRBJ2-1, with 11 bases matching TRBD1. The V gene end was trimmed by 7 bases and the J gene end by 0 bases; junction bases not matched to a gene: 2. The CDR3 is made up of 15 amino acids. Germline assignment: CDR1 MNHEY and CDR2 SVGAGI. CDR3 sequence: CASMGTGGSYNEQFF. The CDR3 DNA follows: TGTGCCAGCATGGGGACAGGGGGCTCCTACAATGAGCAGTTCTTC.

The chain combines TRBV5-4 with TRBJ2-3, with D possibly matching TRBD2 (5 bases). The germline gives CDR1 SGHNT, CDR2 YYREEE (reference sequence). The ends were cut back, 5 bases at V and 3 bases at J, with 13 bases in the middle. CDR3 size: 14 residues. The CDR3 DNA sequence: TGTGCCAGCAGTCTCTACTGGGAGACAGATACGCAGTATTTT. Amino acids: CASSLYWETDTQYF.

V is TRBV4-1 and J is TRBJ1-1; D possibly corresponds to TRBD1 (5 bases). The CDR3 consists of 14 residues. V lost 1 base, J lost 6 bases, and 12 bases lay in between. The germline V gene encodes CDR1 MGHRA and CDR2 YSYEKL. CDR3: CASSQAQGGAEAFF. The CDR3 DNA is TGCGCCAGCAGCCAAGCCCAGGGTGGGGCTGAAGCTTTCTTT.

The chain links TRBV27 to TRBJ1-1; weak D call: TRBD1 (6 bases). This CDR3 has 15 amino acids. Trimming removed 0 bases from V and 4 bases from J, with 12 bases in between. The germline V gene encodes CDR1 MNHEY and CDR2 SMNVEV (reference sequence). This CDR3 is CASSLSTGWSTEAFF. CDR3 nucleotide sequence: TGTGCCAGCAGTTTATCGACAGGTTGGAGCACTGAAGCTTTCTTT.

The gene calls are TRBV7-2 and TRBJ2-3; weak D call: TRBD2 (6 bases). V lost 5 bases and J 2 bases, leaving 17 bases between the germline ends. The CDR3 extends over 16 amino acids. From germline, CDR1 is SGHTA and CDR2 FQGNSA. The chain's CDR3 is CASSPWQREVTDTQYF. CDR3 in DNA: TGTGCCAGCAGCCCCTGGCAAAGGGAGGTCACAGATACGCAGTATTTT.

The rearrangement joins TRBV5-1 to TRBJ1-1; TRBD1 matches at 7 bases. This CDR3 contains 14 residues. Trimming removed 2 bases from V and 4 bases from J; junction bases left unmatched: 5. Germline CDR1 and CDR2: SGHRS and YFSETQ. The CDR3 region has the DNA TGCGCCAGCAGCTTCACCTCAGGGGGCACTGAAGCTTTCTTT. It specifies CASSFTSGGTEAFF.

The gene calls are TRBV9 and TRBJ1-2; 7 positions match TRBD1. Germline CDR1 SGDLS, CDR2 YYNGEE. With V trimmed by 5 bases and J by 7 bases, 11 bases remained unmatched. CDR3 length equals 14 residues. CDR3 nucleotide sequence: TGTGCCAGCAGTAGGACGCAGGGGGATAGTGGCTACACCTTC. Translating it yields CASSRTQGDSGYTF.

J is TRBJ2-1 and V is TRBV5-1; 9 nucleotides align to TRBD1. This CDR3 has 14 amino acids. Germline V gives CDR1 SGHRS, CDR2 YFSETQ. The V and J ends lost 2 bases and 10 bases, in that order; junction bases with no gene match: 7. CDR3 sequence reads: CASSFGQGIWEQFF. DNA of the CDR3: TGCGCCAGCAGCTTCGGACAGGGGATTTGGGAGCAGTTCTTC.

This chain uses TRBV2 with TRBJ1-1, with unresolved D. CDR3 length equals 14 residues. The V gene's germline CDR1 is SNHLY and CDR2 FYNNEI. With 3 bases removed from V and 1 base from J, the gap between germline ends came to 9 bases. The CDR3 sequence is CASSDKKWNTEAFF. Here the CDR3 DNA reads TGTGCCAGCAGTGATAAGAAATGGAACACTGAAGCTTTCTTT.

The CDR3 bases are TGTGCCAGCAGTGGGGACTGGAGCTCCTACGAGCAGTACTTC. It is translated as CASSGDWSSYEQYF. This chain connects TRBV2 to TRBJ2-7; tentative D call: TRBD2 (6 bases). Germline V lookup: CDR1 SNHLY, CDR2 FYNNEI. Trimming pared 4 bases from V and 0 bases from J, leaving 10 bases between. The CDR3 length is 14 residues.

The rearrangement links TRBV6-5 to TRBJ2-7; a weak D match, TRBD1 (6 bases). The CDR3 totals 13 residues. Germline V gene lookup returns CDR1 MNHEY and CDR2 SVGAGI. V was clipped by 6 bases and J by 6 bases, with 15 bases between them. This CDR3 reads CASSRGGGIEQYF. The CDR3, as DNA: TGTGCCAGCAGCAGGGGTGGAGGAATCGAGCAGTACTTC.